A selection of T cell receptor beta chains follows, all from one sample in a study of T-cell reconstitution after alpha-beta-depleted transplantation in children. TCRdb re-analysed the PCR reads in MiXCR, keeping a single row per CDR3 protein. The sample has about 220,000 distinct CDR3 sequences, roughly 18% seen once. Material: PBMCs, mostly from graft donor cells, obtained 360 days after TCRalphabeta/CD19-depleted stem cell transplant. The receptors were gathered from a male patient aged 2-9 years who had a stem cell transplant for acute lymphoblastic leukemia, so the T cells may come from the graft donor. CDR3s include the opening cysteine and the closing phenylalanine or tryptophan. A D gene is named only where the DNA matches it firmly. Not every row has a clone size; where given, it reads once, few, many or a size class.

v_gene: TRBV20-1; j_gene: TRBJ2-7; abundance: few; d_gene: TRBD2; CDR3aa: CSAVTSGRVGYYEQYF; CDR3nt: TGCAGTGCTGTGACTAGCGGGAGAGTTGGCTACTACGAGCAGTACTTC
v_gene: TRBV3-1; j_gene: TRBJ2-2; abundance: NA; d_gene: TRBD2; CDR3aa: CASSQQTSGNTGELFF; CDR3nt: TGTGCCAGCAGCCAACAAACTAGCGGGAACACCGGGGAGCTGTTTTTT
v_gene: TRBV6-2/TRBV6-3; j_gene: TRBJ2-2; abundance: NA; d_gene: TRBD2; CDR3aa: CASRTSGVTGELFF; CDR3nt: TGTGCCAGCAGGACTAGCGGGGTAACCGGGGAGCTGTTTTTT
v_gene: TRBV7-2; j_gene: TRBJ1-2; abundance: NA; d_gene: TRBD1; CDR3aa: CASSLADRLYGYTF; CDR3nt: TGTGCCAGCAGCTTAGCGGACAGGCTGTATGGCTACACCTTC
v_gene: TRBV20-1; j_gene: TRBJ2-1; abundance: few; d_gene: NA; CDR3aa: CSARDESFKISSYNEQFF; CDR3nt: TGCAGTGCTAGAGATGAAAGTTTCAAGATAAGCTCCTACAATGAGCAGTTCTTC
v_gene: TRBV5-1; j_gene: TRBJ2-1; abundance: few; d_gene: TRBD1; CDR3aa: CASKPLKGAYNEQFF; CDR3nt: TGCGCCAGCAAGCCCCTTAAGGGGGCGTACAATGAGCAGTTCTTC
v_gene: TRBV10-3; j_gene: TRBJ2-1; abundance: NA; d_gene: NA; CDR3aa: CAISESPSLTNEQFF; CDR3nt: TGTGCCATCAGTGAGTCGCCTAGCTTGACGAATGAGCAGTTCTTC
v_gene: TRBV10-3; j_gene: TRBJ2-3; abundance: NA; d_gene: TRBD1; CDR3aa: CAIRGDRATDTQYF; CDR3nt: TGTGCCATCAGAGGGGACAGGGCCACAGATACGCAGTATTTT
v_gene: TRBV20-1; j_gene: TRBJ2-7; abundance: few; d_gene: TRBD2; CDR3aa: CSALAGGPYEQYF; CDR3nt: TGCAGCGCCCTGGCGGGGGGGCCCTACGAGCAGTACTTC
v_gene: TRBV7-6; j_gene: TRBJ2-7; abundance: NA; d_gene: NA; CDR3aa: CASSLAGDSAYEQYF; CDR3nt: TGTGCCAGCAGCTTAGCCGGAGACAGCGCCTACGAGCAGTACTTC
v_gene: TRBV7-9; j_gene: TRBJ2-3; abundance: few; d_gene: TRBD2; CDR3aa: CASRISQRGLTDTQYF; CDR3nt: TGTGCCAGCAGAATCAGCCAGCGGGGGCTCACAGATACGCAGTATTTT
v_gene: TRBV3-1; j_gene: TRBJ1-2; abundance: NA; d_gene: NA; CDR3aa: CASSQTGGAQGYGYTF; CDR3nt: TGTGCCAGCAGCCAAACAGGAGGTGCTCAGGGCTATGGCTACACCTTC
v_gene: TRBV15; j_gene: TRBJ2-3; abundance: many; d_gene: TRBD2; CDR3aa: CATSREQRGGSDTQYF; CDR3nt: TGTGCCACCAGCAGAGAGCAGCGGGGGGGCTCAGATACGCAGTATTTT
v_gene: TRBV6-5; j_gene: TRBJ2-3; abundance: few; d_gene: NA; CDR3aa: CASSYQASSTDTQYF; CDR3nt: TGTGCCAGCAGTTATCAGGCCAGTAGCACAGATACGCAGTATTTT
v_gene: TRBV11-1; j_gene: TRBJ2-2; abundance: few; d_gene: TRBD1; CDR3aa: CASTHLQGTIRSPGELFF; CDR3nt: TGTGCCAGCACTCATCTACAGGGGACGATCAGAAGCCCCGGGGAGCTGTTTTTT
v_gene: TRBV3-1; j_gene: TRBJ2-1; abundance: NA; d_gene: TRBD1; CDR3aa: CASSPNTGGYEQFF; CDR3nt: TGTGCCAGCAGCCCCAACACAGGGGGCTATGAGCAGTTCTTC
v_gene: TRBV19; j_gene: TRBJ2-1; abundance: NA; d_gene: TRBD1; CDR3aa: CASSTGQGVNEQFF; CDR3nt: TGTGCCAGTAGTACAGGACAGGGTGTCAATGAGCAGTTCTTC
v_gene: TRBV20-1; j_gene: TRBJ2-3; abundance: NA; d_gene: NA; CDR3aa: CSASSTDTQYF; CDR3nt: TGCAGTGCTAGTAGTACAGATACGCAGTATTTT
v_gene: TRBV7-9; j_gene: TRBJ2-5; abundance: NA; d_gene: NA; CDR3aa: CASSSWGGLALQETQYF; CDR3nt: TGTGCCAGCAGCTCCTGGGGGGGGCTAGCGCTACAAGAGACCCAGTACTTC
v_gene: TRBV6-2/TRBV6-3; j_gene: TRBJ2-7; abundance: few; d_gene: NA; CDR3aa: CASSHSSYEQYF; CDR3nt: TGTGCCAGCAGCCACTCTTCCTACGAGCAGTACTTC